The 11 T cell receptor beta chains below were found in one sample sequenced in a study of cytomegalovirus exposure and HLA in healthy donors. With 60 Vbeta and 13 Jbeta primers, the PCR was carried out. The assay was immunoSEQ multiplex PCR, and TCRdb's table has in-frame clones only and misses some. The data show over 150,000 clones, about 80% seen once. Source material: PBMCs. The receptors stem from a man between 25 and 39 years old in good health and CMV-seropositive.

The chain employs TRBV5-1 and TRBJ1-2; TRBD1 agrees at 10 bases. CDR1 is SGHRS and CDR2 is YFSETQ in the germline V gene. The CDR3 loop spans 15 amino acids. V lost 2 bases and J lost 8; bases outside the gene matches: 9. CDR3: CASSFSGQGGDGYTF. The CDR3 bases are TGCGCCAGCAGCTTCTCCGGACAGGGGGGTGACGGCTACACCTTC. The full variable domain, its missing parts supplied by reference TRBV5-1 and TRBJ1-2, is KAGVTQTPRYLIKTRGQQVTLSCSPISGHRSVSWYQQTPGQGLQFLFEYFSETQRNKGNFPGRFSGRQFSNSRSEMNVSTLELGDSALYLCASSFSGQGGDGYTFGSGTRLTVV.

This clone is a singleton in its sample. The chain combines TRBV28 with TRBJ2-3; tentative D call: TRBD2 (6 bases). The CDR3 has 17 amino acids. Trimming cost V 3 bases and J 0 bases, with 16 bases left between them. Per the germline V gene, CDR1 is MDHEN and CDR2 is SYDVKM. CDR3 sequence: CASSLDSAGTSTDTQYF. The DNA for the CDR3 is TGTGCCAGCAGTTTGGACTCGGCGGGGACTAGCACAGATACGCAGTATTTT.

V and J are TRBV28 and TRBJ1-2; a possible D gene is TRBD1 (5 bases). The length of the CDR3 is 15 residues. Germline CDR1 and CDR2: MDHEN and SYDVKM. V lost 6 bases, J lost 3 bases, and 17 bases lay in between. CDR3 nucleotides: TGTGCCAGCAGCCGCTGGGGGGATCAGGACTATGGCTACACCTTC. This gives the protein CASSRWGDQDYGYTF.

This chain links TRBV28 with TRBJ1-6; D possibly corresponds to TRBD1 (5 bases). V was trimmed by 6 bases and J by 2 bases, leaving 17 bases between them. The CDR3 covers 17 residues. Germline CDR1 MDHEN, CDR2 SYDVKM. The DNA of the CDR3 is TGTGCCAGCAGACAACCCTTCGGGGGTCCCTATAATTCACCCCTCCACTTT. Residues: CASRQPFGGPYNSPLHF.

The rearrangement uses TRBV28 and TRBJ2-5, with 9 bases aligning to TRBD2. With 5 bases clipped from V and 2 bases from J, the junction kept 6 bases outside the gene matches. The germline gives CDR1 MDHEN, CDR2 SYDVKM. This CDR3 has 15 residues. The CDR3 bases are TGTGCCAGCAGTACACCTAGCGGGGATCAAGAGACCCAGTACTTC. Its translation is CASSTPSGDQETQYF.

V is TRBV6-5 and J is TRBJ1-1; D might be TRBD1 (5 bases). There are 15 residues in the CDR3. Germline CDR1 reads MNHEY; CDR2 reads SVGAGI. V lost 5 bases, J lost 5 bases, and 18 bases lay in between. The CDR3 DNA is TGTGCCAGCAGTCGCGCGGGAGGGAGGGGAACTGAAGCTTTCTTT. It codes for CASSRAGGRGTEAFF.

V and J are TRBV10-3 and TRBJ1-2, with 9 nucleotides matching TRBD1. J gave up 2 bases and V 6 bases, and 1 base lay outside the gene matches. Germline values: CDR1 ENHRY, CDR2 SYGVKD. The CDR3 runs to 13 residues. CDR3 region: CAIRDRGNYGYTF. CDR3 in DNA: TGTGCCATCAGGGACAGGGGAAACTATGGCTACACCTTC.

This clone was counted a single time. V is TRBV9 and J is TRBJ2-3; TRBD2 matches 7 bases. The V segment lost 0 bases and the J segment 4 bases; nucleotides outside the gene matches: 2. In germline, CDR1 is SGDLS, CDR2 YYNGEE. CDR3 length equals 14 residues. CDR3 coding DNA: TGTGCCAGCAGCGTAGGGGAGGGGTCAGATACGCAGTATTTT. Translating it yields CASSVGEGSDTQYF.

V and J are TRBV19 and TRBJ1-4; D unresolved. This CDR3 is 16 amino acids long. CDR1 is LNHDA and CDR2 is SQIVND in the germline V gene (reference sequence). V was shortened by 3 bases and J by 9 bases, with 20 bases between the two germline ends. The CDR3 spells CASSMSSVGQVQKLFF. DNA of the CDR3: TGTGCCAGTAGTATGAGTTCAGTTGGGCAGGTGCAAAAACTGTTTTTT.

CDR3 nucleotide sequence: TGTGCCAGCAGGGCGATAGAGGGCGTAGGCTATGGCTACACCTTC. Protein product: CASRAIEGVGYGYTF. This sequence joins TRBV7-8 and TRBJ1-2; D call uncertain. CDR3 size: 15 residues. Germline assignment: CDR1 SGHVS and CDR2 FQNEAQ. Trimming took 6 bases from V and 4 from J, leaving 18 bases between them.

This clone was detected a few times. This sequence joins TRBV7-8 and TRBJ1-2; 9 bases fit TRBD1. Germline V lookup: CDR1 SGHVS, CDR2 FQNEAQ. Losses at the gene ends were 3 bases for V and 8 bases for J; bases not matched to a gene: 10. The CDR3 has 15 amino acids. In nucleotides, the CDR3 is TGTGCCAGCAGCTTCGCAATCACAGGGGGCGGAGGCTACACCTTC. Translation: CASSFAITGGGGYTF. The variable domain in full, completed from reference TRBV7-8 and TRBJ1-2, reads GAGVSQSPRYKVAKRGQDVALRCDPISGHVSLFWYQQALGQGPEFLTYFQNEAQLDKSGLPSDRFFAERPEGSVSTLKIQRTQQEDSAVYLCASSFAITGGGGYTFGSGTRLTVV.